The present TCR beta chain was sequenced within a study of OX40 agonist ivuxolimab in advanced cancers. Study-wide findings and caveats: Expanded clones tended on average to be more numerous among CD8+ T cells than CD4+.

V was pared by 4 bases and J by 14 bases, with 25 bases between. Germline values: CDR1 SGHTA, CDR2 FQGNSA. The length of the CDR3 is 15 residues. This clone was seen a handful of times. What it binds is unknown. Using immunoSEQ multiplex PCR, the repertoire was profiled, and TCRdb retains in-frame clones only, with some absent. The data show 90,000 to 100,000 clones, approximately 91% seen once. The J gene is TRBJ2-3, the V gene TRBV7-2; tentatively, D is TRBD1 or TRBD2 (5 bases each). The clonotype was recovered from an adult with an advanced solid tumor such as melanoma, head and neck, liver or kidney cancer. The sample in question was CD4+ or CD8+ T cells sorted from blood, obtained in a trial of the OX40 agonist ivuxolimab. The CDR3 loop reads CASSWDRRRKVVVYF. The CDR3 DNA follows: TGTGCCAGCAGCTGGGACCGGCGGAGGAAGGTAGTAGTGTATTTT.